This T cell receptor (beta chain) originates from a study of blood T cell repertoires in COVID-19. Study overall: In each case, the material was cDNA or gDNA derived from T cells, B-cell-depleted T cells, or PBMCs.

The CDR3 is made up of 16 amino acids. CDR1 and CDR2 from the germline V gene are SQVTM and ANQGSEA. Between the trimmed V and J ends, which lost 5 bases and 0 bases, there was a span of 19 bases. Sequencing used immunoSEQ multiplex PCR; TCRdb keeps in-frame clones, though not all of them. The table lists 200,000 to 300,000 clones, around 89% of them singletons, with about 4% in the top ten. The material sequenced was PBMCs or T cells enriched from blood (not recorded which). The clonotype comes from a woman aged 25 to 39 who had recovered from COVID-19. The V call is TRBV29-1, the J call TRBJ1-1, with a weak D call TRBD1 (6 bases). For the CDR3, the DNA is TGCAGCGTTAAAGGCCCAAGGGGGAAAATGAACACTGAAGCTTTCTTT. It yields the protein CSVKGPRGKMNTEAFF.